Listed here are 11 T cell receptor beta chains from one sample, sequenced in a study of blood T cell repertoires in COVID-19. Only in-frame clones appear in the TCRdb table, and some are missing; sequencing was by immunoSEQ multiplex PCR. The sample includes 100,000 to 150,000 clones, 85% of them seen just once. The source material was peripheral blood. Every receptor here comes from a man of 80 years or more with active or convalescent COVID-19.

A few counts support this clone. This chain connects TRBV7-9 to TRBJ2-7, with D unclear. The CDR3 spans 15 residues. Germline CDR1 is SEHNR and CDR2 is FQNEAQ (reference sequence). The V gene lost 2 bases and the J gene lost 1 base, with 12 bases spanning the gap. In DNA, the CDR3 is TGTGCCAGCAGCTTATTGGGCAGCCAATCCTACGAGCAGTACTTC. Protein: CASSLLGSQSYEQYF.

In DNA, the CDR3 is TGTGCCAGCAGCTCAGGACAGGAGAACACTGAAGCTTTCTTT. This gives the protein CASSSGQENTEAFF. This sequence joins TRBV7-6 and TRBJ1-1; 7 bases are shared with TRBD1. The V and J ends lost 4 bases and 1 base, in that order; junction bases with no gene match: 3. The CDR3 is 14 amino acids. The germline gives CDR1 SGHVS, CDR2 FNYEAQ.

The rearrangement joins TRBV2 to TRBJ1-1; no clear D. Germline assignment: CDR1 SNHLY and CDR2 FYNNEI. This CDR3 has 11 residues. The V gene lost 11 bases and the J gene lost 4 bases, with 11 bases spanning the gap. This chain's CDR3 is CAQSGSTEAFF. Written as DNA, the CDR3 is TGTGCCCAGAGCGGTTCCACTGAAGCTTTCTTT.

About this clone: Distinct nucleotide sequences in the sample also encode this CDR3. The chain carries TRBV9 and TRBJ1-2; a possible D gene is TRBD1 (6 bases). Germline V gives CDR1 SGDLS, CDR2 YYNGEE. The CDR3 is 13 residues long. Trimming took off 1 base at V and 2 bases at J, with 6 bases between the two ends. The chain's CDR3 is CASSVTGNYGYTF. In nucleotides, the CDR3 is TGTGCCAGCAGCGTAACAGGGAACTATGGCTACACCTTC.

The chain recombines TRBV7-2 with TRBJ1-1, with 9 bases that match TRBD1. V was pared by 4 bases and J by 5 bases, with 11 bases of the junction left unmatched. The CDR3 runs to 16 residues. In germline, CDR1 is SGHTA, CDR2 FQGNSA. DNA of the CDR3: TGTGCCAGCAGCTCCTTTACAGGGGGCAGGAAAACTGAAGCTTTCTTT. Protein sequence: CASSSFTGGRKTEAFF.

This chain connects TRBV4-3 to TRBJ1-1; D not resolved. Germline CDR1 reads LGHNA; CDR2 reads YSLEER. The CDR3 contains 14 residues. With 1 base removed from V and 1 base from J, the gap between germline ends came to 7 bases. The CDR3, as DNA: TGCGCCAGCAGCCAAGTTTCGGGGAACACTGAAGCTTTCTTT. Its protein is CASSQVSGNTEAFF.

The CDR3 DNA is TGTGCCATCAGACCGGGAGCGGAGAGTGAAGCTTTCTTT. This sequence encodes CAIRPGAESEAFF. This chain uses TRBV10-3 with TRBJ1-1; D not resolved. CDR1 and CDR2 (germline): ENHRY, SYGVKD. V lost 6 bases, J lost 7 bases, and 15 bases lay in between. This CDR3 is 13 amino acids long.

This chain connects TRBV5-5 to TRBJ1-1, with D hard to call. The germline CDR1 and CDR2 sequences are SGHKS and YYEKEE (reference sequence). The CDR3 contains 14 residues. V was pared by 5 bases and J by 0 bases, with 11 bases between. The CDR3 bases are TGTGCCAGCAGTAAACAGATTATGAACACTGAAGCTTTCTTT. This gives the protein CASSKQIMNTEAFF.

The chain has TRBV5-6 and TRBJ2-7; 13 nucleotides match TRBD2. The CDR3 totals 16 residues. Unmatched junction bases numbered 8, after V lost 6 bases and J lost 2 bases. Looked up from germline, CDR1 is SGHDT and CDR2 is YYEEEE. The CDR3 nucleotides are TGTGCCAGCAACCTCGGACTAGCGGGGGATGCCTACGAGCAGTACTTC. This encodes CASNLGLAGDAYEQYF. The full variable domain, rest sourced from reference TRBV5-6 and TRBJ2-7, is DAGVTQSPTHLIKTRGQQVTLRCSPKSGHDTVSWYQQALGQGPQFIFQYYEEEERQRGNFPDRFSGHQFPNYSSELNVNALLLGDSALYLCASNLGLAGDAYEQYFGPGTRLTVT.

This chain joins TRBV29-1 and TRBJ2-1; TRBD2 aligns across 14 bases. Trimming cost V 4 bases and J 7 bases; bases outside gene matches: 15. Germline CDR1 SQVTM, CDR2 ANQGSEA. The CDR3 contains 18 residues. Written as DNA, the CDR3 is TGCAGCGTTGCTAGGAGACAGCCCGGACTAGCGGGAGGAAATGAGCAGTTCTTC. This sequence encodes CSVARRQPGLAGGNEQFF.

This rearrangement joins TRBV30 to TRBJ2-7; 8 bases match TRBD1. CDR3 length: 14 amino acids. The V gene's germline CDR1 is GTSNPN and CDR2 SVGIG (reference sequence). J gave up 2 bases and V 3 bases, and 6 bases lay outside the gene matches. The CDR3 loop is CAWRKQGATYEQYF. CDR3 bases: TGTGCCTGGAGGAAGCAGGGGGCAACCTACGAGCAGTACTTC.